These 8 T cell receptor beta chains originate from one sample sequenced in a study of cytomegalovirus exposure and HLA in healthy donors. Repertoires were generated with immunoSEQ multiplex PCR, while TCRdb's copy carries only in-frame clones and drops some. This table holds some 140,000 clones, 70% to 90% found once. The sample was PBMCs. The receptors come from a human donor in good health.

The genes are TRBV28 and TRBJ2-5; D unresolved. The V and J ends lost 3 bases and 0 bases respectively, with 8 bases between them. The CDR3 runs to 14 residues. Germline V gene data show CDR1 as MDHEN and CDR2 as SYDVKM. The CDR3 is CASSFRRNQETQYF. CDR3 coding DNA: TGTGCCAGCAGTTTTCGGCGGAACCAAGAGACCCAGTACTTC. Based on the CDR3 plus reference TRBV28 and TRBJ2-5, the full variable domain is DVKVTQSSRYLVKRTGEKVFLECVQDMDHENMFWYRQDPGLGLRLIYFSYDVKMKEKGDIPEGYSVSREKKERFSLILESASTNQTSMYLCASSFRRNQETQYFGPGTRLLVL.

The V and J genes are TRBV7-3 and TRBJ2-7, with 10 bases fitting TRBD2. The CDR3 totals 15 residues. Trimming cost V 4 bases and J 4 bases; bases outside gene matches: 7. The germline V gene has CDR1 SGHTA and CDR2 FQGTGA. The CDR3 region has the DNA TGTGCCAGCAGCTCTCTAGCGGGAGCCTGGTACGAGCAGTACTTC. Amino acids: CASSSLAGAWYEQYF.

The CDR3 reads CASSERGVQNEQFF. As DNA, the CDR3 is TGTGCCAGCAGTGAGCGGGGGGTACAAAATGAGCAGTTCTTC. The gene calls are TRBV2 and TRBJ2-1; TRBD2 agrees at 8 bases. CDR3 length: 14 residues. V shed 3 bases, J shed 7 bases, and the junction held 5 bases outside the gene matches. Germline CDR1 reads SNHLY; CDR2 reads FYNNEI.

The rearrangement uses TRBV27 and TRBJ2-7; D possibly corresponds to TRBD1 (5 bases). CDR3 size: 14 residues. Germline values: CDR1 MNHEY, CDR2 SMNVEV (reference sequence). V lost 5 bases, J lost 1 base, and 12 bases lay in between. The CDR3 sequence: CASSGRKGSYEQYF. The CDR3 bases are TGTGCCAGCAGTGGCCGGAAGGGGTCCTACGAGCAGTACTTC.

The chain carries TRBV5-1 and TRBJ2-1, with 11 bases fitting TRBD2. The CDR3 covers 15 residues. Germline V gene data show CDR1 as SGHRS and CDR2 as YFSETQ. Unmatched junction bases numbered 5, after V lost 5 bases and J lost 4 bases. DNA for the CDR3: TGCGCCAGCAGATTGACTAGCGGGACTTACAATGAGCAGTTCTTC. Protein sequence: CASRLTSGTYNEQFF. Filled out from reference TRBV5-1 and TRBJ2-1, the complete variable domain reads KAGVTQTPRYLIKTRGQQVTLSCSPISGHRSVSWYQQTPGQGLQFLFEYFSETQRNKGNFPGRFSGRQFSNSRSEMNVSTLELGDSALYLCASRLTSGTYNEQFFGPGTRLTVL.

The rearrangement links TRBV5-1 to TRBJ2-3; 10 bases line up with TRBD2. J lost 3 bases, V lost 4 bases, and 11 bases had no gene match. The CDR3 consists of 17 residues. Germline V gives CDR1 SGHRS, CDR2 YFSETQ. Here the CDR3 reads CASSKVGASGGTDTQYF. The DNA of the CDR3 is TGCGCCAGCAGCAAGGTTGGGGCTAGCGGGGGAACAGATACGCAGTATTTT.

The chain couples TRBV19 to TRBJ1-2; 10 nucleotides line up with TRBD1. V lost 4 bases, J lost 1 base, and 3 bases stayed unmatched. CDR3 size: 15 residues. Germline V gene data show CDR1 as LNHDA and CDR2 as SQIVND (reference sequence). DNA for the CDR3: TGTGCCAGTAGTAGGACAGGGGGTGTTAACTATGGCTACACCTTC. It is translated as CASSRTGGVNYGYTF.

The chain's CDR3 is CSADRLNTEAFF. The CDR3 DNA reads as TGCAGCGCCGACAGACTGAACACTGAAGCTTTCTTT. The chain carries TRBV29-1 and TRBJ1-1; D may be TRBD1 (5 bases). CDR1 is SQVTM and CDR2 is ANQGSEA in the germline V gene. The CDR3 runs 12 residues. V shed 7 bases and J shed 0 bases, with 9 bases lying between them.